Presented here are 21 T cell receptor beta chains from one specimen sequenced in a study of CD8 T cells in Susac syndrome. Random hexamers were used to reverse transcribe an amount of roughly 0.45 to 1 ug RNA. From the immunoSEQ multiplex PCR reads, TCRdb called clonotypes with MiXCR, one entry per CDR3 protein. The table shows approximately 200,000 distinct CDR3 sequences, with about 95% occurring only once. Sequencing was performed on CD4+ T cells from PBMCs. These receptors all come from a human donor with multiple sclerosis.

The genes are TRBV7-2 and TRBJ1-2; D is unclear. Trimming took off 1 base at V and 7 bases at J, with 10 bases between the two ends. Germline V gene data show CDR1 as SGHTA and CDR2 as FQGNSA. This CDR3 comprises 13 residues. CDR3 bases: TGTGCCAGCAGCTTAGTGGAGAGGTTTGGCTACACCTTC. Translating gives CASSLVERFGYTF.

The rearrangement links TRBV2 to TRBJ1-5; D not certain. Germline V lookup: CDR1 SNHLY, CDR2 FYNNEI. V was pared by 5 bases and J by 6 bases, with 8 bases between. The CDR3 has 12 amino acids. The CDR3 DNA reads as TGTGCCAGCAGTCAATCGGCTCAGCCCCAGCATTTT. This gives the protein CASSQSAQPQHF.

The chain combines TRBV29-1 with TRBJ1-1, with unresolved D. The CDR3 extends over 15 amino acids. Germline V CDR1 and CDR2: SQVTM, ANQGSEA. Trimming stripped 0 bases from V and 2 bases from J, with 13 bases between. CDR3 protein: CSVEDRGGPNTEAFF. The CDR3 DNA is TGCAGCGTTGAAGATCGGGGAGGACCTAACACTGAAGCTTTCTTT.

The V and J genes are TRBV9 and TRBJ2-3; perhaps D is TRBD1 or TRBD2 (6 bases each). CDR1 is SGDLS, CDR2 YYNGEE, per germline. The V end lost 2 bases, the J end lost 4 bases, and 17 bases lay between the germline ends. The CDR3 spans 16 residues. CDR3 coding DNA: TGTGCCAGCAGCGTGAGGGGGGACGGTAACGCAGATACGCAGTATTTT. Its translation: CASSVRGDGNADTQYF.

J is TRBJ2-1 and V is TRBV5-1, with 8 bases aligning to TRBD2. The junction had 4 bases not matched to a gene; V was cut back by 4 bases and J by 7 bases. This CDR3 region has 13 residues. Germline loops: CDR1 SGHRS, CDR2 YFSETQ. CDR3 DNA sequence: TGCGCCAGCAGCCCGGGGGGGCGGAATGAGCAGTTCTTC. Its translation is CASSPGGRNEQFF.

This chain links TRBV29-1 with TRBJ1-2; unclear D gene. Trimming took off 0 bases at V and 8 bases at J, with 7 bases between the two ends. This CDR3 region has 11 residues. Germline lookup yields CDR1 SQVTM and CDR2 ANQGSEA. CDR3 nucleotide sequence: TGCAGCGTTGAAGATCGGGGAGGCTACACCTTC. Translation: CSVEDRGGYTF.

In nucleotides, the CDR3 is TGCAGTGCTCGGAGACTTGAAAAACTGTTTTTT. This encodes CSARRLEKLFF. The chain employs TRBV20-1 and TRBJ1-4; D is unresolved. Germline V CDR1 and CDR2: DFQATT, SNEGSKA (reference sequence). This CDR3 is built from 11 residues. The V gene lost 5 bases and the J gene lost 7 bases, with 8 bases spanning the gap.

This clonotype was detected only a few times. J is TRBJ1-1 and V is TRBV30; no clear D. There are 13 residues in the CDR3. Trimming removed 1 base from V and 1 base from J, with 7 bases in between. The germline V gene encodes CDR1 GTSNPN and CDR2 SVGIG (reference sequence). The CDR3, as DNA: TGTGCCTGGAGTGGGACGGCGAACACTGAAGCTTTCTTT. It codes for CAWSGTANTEAFF.

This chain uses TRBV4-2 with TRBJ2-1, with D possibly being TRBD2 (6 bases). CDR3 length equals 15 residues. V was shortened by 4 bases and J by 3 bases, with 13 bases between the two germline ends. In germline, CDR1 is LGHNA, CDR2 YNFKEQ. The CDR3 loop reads CASSPGLFFYNEQFF. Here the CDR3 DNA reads TGTGCCAGCAGCCCCGGACTATTCTTCTACAATGAGCAGTTCTTC.

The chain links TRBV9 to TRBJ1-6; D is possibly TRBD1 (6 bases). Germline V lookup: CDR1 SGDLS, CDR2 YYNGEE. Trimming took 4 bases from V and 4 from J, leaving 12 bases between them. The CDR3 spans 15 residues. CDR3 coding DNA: TGTGCCAGCAGCCAGAGGGGGTCGTATAATTCACCCCTCCACTTT. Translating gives CASSQRGSYNSPLHF.

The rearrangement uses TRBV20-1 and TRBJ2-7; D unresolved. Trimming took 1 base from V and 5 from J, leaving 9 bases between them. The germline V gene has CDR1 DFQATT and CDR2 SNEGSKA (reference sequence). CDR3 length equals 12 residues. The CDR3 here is CSARAGPHEQYF. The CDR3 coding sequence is TGCAGTGCTAGAGCCGGGCCCCACGAGCAGTACTTC.

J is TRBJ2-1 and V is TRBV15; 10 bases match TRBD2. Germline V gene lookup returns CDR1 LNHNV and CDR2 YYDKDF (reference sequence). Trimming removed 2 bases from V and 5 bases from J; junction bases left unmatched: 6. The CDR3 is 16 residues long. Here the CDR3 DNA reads TGTGCCACCAGCAGATACCTGAGCGGGGGGGACAATGAGCAGTTCTTC. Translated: CATSRYLSGGDNEQFF.

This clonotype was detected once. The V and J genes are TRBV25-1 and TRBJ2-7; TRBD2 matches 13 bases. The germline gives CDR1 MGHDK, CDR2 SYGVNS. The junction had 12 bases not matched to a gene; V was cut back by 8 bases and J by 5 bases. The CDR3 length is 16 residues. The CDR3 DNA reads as TGTGCCAGCCATGGGACTAGCGGGGCGAGAATCGACGAGCAGTACTTC. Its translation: CASHGTSGARIDEQYF.

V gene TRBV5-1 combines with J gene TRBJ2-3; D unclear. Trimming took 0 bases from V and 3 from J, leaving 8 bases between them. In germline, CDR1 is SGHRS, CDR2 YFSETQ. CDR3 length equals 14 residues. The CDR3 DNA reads TGCGCCAGCAGCTTGGAGGCAGTGACAGATACGCAGTATTTT. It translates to CASSLEAVTDTQYF.

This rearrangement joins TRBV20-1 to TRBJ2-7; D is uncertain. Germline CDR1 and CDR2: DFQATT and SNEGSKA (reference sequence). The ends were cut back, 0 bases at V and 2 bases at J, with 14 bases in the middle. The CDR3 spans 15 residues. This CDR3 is CSAREIAGNTYEQYV. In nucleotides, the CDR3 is TGCAGTGCTAGAGAAATCGCAGGCAACACCTACGAGCAGTACGTC.

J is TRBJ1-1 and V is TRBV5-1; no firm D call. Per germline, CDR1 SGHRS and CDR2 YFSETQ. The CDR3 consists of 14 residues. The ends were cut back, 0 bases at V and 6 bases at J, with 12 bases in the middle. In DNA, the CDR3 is TGCGCCAGCAGCTTGGGAGGGTCATCGGCTGAAGCTTTCTTT. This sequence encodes CASSLGGSSAEAFF.

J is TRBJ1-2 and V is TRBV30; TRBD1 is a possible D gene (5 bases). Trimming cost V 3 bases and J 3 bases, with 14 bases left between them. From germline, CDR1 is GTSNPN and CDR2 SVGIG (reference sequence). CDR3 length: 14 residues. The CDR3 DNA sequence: TGTGCCTGGAGGAGCAGGGACCCTCACTATGGCTACACCTTC. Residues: CAWRSRDPHYGYTF.

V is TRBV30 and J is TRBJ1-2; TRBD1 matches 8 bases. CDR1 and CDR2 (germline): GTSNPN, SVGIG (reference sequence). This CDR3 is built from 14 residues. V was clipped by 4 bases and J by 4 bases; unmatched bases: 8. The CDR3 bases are TGTGCCTGGACCGGACAGGGCGGTTCCTATGGCTACACCTTC. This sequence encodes CAWTGQGGSYGYTF.

Here the CDR3 reads CASSQEAILDQPQHF. The CDR3 DNA follows: TGTGCCAGCAGCCAAGAGGCTATACTGGATCAGCCCCAGCATTTT. V is TRBV3-1 and J is TRBJ1-5, with D unclear. Germline V gene data show CDR1 as LGHDT and CDR2 as YNNKEL (reference sequence). V was pared by 0 bases and J by 5 bases, with 11 bases between. CDR3 length equals 15 residues.

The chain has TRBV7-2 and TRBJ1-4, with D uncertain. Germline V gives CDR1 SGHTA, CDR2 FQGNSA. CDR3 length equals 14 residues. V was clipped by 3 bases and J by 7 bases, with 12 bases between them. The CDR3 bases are TGTGCCAGCAGCTTGGGTCTACCGGGTGAAAAACTGTTTTTT. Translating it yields CASSLGLPGEKLFF.

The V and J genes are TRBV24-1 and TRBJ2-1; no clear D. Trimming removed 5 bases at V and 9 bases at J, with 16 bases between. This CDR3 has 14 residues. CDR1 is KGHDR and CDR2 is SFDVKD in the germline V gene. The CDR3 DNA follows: TGTGCCACCAGTGCTTCGGGCCGCCTGGGTGAGCAGTTCTTC. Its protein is CATSASGRLGEQFF.